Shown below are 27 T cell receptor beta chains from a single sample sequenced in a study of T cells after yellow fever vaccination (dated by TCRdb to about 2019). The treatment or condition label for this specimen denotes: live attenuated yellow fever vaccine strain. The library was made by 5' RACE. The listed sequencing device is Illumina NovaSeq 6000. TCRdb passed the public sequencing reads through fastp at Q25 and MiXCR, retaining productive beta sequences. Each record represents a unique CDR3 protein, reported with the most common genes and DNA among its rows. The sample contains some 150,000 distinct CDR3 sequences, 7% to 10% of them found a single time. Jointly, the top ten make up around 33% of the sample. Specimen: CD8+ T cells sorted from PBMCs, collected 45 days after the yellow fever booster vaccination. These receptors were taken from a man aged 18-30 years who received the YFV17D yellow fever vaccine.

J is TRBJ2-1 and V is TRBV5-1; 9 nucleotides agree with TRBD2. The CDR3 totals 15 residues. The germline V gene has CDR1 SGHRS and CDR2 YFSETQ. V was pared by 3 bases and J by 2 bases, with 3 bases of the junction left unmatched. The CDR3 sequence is CASSSLAGAYNEQFF. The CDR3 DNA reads TGCGCCAGCAGCTCTTTAGCGGGGGCCTACAATGAGCAGTTCTTC.

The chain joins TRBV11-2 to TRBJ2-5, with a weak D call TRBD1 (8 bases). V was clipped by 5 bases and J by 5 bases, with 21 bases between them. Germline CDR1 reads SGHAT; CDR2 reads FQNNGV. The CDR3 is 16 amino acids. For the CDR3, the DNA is TGTGCCAGCAGCGATAGAACCACAGGGGGGGACGAGACCCAGTACTTC. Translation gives CASSDRTTGGDETQYF.

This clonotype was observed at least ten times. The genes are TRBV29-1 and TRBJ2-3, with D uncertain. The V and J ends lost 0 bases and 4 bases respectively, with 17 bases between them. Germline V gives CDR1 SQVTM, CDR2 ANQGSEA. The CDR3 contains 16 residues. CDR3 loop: CSVEDSGPIGADTQYF. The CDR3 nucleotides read TGCAGCGTTGAAGATTCAGGACCAATTGGCGCAGATACGCAGTATTTT.

The CDR3 here is CASSPNSYEQYF. In DNA, the CDR3 is TGTGCCAGCAGCCCAAACTCCTACGAGCAGTACTTC. V and J are TRBV5-4 and TRBJ2-7; no reliable D call. V was trimmed by 4 bases and J by 0 bases, leaving 5 bases between them. Germline-derived CDR1 and CDR2 are SGHNT and YYREEE (reference sequence). The CDR3 length is 12 residues.

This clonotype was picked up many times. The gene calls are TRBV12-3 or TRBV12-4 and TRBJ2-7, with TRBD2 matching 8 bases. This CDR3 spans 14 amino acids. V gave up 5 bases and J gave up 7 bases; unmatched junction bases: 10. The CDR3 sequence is CASSPGLGVGEQYF. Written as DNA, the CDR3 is TGTGCCAGCAGTCCGGGACTAGGGGTGGGTGAGCAGTACTTC.

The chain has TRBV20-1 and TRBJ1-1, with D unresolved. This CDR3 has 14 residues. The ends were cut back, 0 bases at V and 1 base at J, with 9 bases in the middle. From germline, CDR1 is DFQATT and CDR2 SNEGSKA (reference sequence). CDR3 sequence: CSARDRRGNTEAFF. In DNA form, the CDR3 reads TGCAGTGCTAGAGATCGTAGAGGGAACACTGAAGCTTTCTTT.

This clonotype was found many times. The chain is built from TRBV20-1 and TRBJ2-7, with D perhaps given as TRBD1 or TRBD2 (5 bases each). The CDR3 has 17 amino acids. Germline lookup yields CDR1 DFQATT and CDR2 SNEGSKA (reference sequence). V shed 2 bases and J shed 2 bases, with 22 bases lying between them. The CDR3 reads CSARTTVIRDLAYEQYF. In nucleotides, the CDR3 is TGCAGTGCTAGAACCACAGTGATCAGGGACCTGGCCTACGAGCAGTACTTC.

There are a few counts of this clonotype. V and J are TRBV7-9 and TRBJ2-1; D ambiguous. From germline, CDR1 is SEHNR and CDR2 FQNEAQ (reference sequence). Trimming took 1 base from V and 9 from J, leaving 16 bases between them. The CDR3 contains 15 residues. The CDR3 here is CASSLGVAVGSEQFF. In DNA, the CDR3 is TGTGCCAGCAGCTTAGGTGTGGCCGTGGGATCTGAGCAGTTCTTC.

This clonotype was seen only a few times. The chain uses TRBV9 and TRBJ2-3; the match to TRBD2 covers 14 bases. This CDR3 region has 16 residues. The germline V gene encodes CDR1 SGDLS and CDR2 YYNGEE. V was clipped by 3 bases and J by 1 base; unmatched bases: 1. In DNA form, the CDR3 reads TGTGCCAGCAGCGGACTAGCGGGGGGGGGCACAGATACGCAGTATTTT. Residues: CASSGLAGGGTDTQYF.

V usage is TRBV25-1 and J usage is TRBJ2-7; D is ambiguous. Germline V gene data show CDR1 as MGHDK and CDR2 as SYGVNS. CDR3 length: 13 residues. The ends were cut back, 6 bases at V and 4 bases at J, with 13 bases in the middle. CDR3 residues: CASSGSPWYEQYF. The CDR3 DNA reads TGTGCCAGCAGCGGATCGCCCTGGTACGAGCAGTACTTC.

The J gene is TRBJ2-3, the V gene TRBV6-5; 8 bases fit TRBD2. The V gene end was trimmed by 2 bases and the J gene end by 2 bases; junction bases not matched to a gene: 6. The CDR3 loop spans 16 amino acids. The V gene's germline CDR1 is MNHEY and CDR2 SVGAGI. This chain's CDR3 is CASSYGSSGDTDTQYF. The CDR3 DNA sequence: TGTGCCAGCAGTTACGGAAGTAGCGGGGACACAGATACGCAGTATTTT.

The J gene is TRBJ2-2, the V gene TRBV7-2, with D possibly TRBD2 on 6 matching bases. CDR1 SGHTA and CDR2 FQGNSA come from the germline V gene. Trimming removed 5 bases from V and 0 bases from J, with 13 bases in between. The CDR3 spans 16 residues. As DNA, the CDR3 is TGTGCCAGCAGCCAGGCGGGGATCGCGAACACCGGGGAGCTGTTTTTT. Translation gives CASSQAGIANTGELFF.

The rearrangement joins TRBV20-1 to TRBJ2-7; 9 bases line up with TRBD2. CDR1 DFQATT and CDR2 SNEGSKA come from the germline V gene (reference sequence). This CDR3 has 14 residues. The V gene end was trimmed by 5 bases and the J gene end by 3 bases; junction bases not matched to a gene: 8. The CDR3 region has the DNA TGCAGTGCTTCATGGACTAGCGAGAACTACGAGCAGTACGTC. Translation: CSASWTSENYEQYV.

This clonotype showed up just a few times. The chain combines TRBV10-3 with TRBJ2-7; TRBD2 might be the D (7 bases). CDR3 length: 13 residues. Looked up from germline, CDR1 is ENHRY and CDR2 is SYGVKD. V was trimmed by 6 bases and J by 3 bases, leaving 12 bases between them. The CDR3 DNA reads TGTGCCATCAGAGGGGGGGACGGCTACGAGCAGTACGTC. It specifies CAIRGGDGYEQYV.

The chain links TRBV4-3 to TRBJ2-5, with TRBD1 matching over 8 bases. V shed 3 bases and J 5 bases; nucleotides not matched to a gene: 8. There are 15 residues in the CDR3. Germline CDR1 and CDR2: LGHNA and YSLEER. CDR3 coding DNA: TGCGCCAGCAGCCAGACACAGGGGGTTATGGAGACCCAGTACTTC. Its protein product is CASSQTQGVMETQYF.

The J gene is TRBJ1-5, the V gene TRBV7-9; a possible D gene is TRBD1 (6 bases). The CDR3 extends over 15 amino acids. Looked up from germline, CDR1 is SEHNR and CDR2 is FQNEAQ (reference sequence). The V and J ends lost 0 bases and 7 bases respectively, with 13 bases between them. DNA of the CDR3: TGTGCCAGCAGCTTAGCGGGGGCGTTCACCCAGCCCCAGCATTTT. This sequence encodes CASSLAGAFTQPQHF. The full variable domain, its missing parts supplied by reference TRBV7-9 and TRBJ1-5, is DTGVSQNPRHKITKRGQNVTFRCDPISEHNRLYWYRQTLGQGPEFLTYFQNEAQLEKSRLLSDRFSAERPKGSFSTLEIQRTEQGDSAMYLCASSLAGAFTQPQHFGDGTRLSIL.

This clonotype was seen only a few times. The CDR3 nucleotides read TGTGCCAGCAGCGCAACGTCACAGAGATCTAACTATGGCTACACCTTC. Its translation: CASSATSQRSNYGYTF. The chain employs TRBV7-9 and TRBJ1-2; no reliable D call. CDR3 length: 16 amino acids. V lost 5 bases to trimming and J lost 0 bases, with 16 bases between them. Germline CDR1 reads SEHNR; CDR2 reads FQNEAQ (reference sequence).

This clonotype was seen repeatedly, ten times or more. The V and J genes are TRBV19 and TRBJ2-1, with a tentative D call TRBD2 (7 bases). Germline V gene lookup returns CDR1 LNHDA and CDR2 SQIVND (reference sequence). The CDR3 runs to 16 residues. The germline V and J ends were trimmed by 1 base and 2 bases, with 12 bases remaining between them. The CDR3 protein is CASSIGRGATYNEQFF. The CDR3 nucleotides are TGTGCCAGTAGTATAGGTCGGGGGGCAACCTACAATGAGCAGTTCTTC.

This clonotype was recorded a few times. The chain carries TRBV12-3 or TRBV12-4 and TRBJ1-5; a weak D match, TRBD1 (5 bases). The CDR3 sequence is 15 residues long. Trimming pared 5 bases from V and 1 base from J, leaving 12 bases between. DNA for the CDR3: TGTGCCAGCAGTCCCGAGGGGATCAGCAATCAGCCCCAGCATTTT. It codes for CASSPEGISNQPQHF.

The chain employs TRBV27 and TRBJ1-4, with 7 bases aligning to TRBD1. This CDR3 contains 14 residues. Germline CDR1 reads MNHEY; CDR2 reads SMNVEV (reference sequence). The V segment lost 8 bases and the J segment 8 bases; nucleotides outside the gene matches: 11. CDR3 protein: CASGRPGTDEKLFF. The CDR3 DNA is TGTGCCAGCGGGCGACCCGGGACAGACGAAAAACTGTTTTTT.

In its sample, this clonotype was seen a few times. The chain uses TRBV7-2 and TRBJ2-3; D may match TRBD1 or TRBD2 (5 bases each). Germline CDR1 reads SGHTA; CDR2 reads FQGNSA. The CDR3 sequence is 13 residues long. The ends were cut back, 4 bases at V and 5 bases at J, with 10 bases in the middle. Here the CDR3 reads CASSSGPGDTQYF. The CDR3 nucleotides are TGTGCCAGCAGCTCGGGACCGGGAGATACGCAGTATTTT.

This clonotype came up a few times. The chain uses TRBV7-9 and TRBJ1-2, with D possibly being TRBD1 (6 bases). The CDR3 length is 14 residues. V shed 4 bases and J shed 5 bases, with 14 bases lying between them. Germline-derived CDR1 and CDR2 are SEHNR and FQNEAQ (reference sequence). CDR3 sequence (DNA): TGTGCCAGCAGCTCTTCAGGGGTTTTATATGGCTACACCTTC. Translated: CASSSSGVLYGYTF.

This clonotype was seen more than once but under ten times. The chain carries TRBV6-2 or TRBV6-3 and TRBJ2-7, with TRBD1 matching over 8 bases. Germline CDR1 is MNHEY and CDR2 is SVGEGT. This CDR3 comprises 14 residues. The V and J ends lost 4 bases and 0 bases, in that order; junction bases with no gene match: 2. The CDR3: CASSFGTGSYEQYV. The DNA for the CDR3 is TGTGCCAGCAGTTTCGGGACAGGCTCCTACGAGCAGTACGTC.

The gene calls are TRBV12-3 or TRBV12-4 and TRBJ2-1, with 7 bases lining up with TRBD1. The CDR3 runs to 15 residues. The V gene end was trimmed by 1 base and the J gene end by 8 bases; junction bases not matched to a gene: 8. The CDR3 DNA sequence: TGTGCCAGCAGTTTAGGGAGACAGGGTACCGATGAGCAGTTCTTC. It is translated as CASSLGRQGTDEQFF.

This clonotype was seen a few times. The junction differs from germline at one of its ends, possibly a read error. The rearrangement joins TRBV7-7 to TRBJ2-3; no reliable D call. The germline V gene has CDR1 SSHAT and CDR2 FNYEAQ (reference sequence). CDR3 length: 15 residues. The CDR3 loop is CASSLSRKGTDTQYF. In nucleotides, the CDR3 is TGTGCTAGCAGCTTAAGCAGGAAGGGAACAGATACGCAGTATTTT.

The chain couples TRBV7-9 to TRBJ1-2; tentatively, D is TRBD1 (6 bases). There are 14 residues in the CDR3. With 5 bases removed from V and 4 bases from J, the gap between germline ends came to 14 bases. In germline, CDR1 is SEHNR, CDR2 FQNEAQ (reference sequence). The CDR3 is CASSPRTVSYGYTF. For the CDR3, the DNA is TGTGCCAGCAGCCCCCGGACAGTATCCTATGGCTACACCTTC.

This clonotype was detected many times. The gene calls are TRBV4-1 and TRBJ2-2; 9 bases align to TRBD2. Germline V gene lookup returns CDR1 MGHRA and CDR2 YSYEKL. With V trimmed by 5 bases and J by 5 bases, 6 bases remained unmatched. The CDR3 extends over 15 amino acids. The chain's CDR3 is CASSEGTSLTGELFF. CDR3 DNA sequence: TGCGCCAGCAGCGAAGGGACTAGCCTTACCGGGGAGCTGTTTTTT.